The 5 T cell receptor beta chains below all came from one sample that was sequenced in a study of blood T cell repertoires in COVID-19. Using immunoSEQ multiplex PCR, the repertoire was profiled, and TCRdb retains in-frame clones only, with some absent. The sample comprises around 150,000 clones, approximately 81% of which are singletons, and 1% to 1.2% rests with the top ten. The sample taken for sequencing was peripheral blood. These receptors were collected from a man aged 35-49 years with acute or convalescent COVID-19.

The chain couples TRBV28 to TRBJ1-5; 8 bases line up with TRBD1. In germline, CDR1 is MDHEN, CDR2 SYDVKM. This CDR3 comprises 15 residues. The V gene end was trimmed by 8 bases and the J gene end by 2 bases; junction bases not matched to a gene: 8. This chain's CDR3 is CASSDRGGGNQPQHF. CDR3 nucleotide sequence: TGTGCCAGCTCAGACAGGGGTGGAGGCAATCAGCCCCAGCATTTT. Filled out from reference TRBV28 and TRBJ1-5, the complete variable domain reads DVKVTQSSRYLVKRTGEKVFLECVQDMDHENMFWYRQDPGLGLRLIYFSYDVKMKEKGDIPEGYSVSREKKERFSLILESASTNQTSMYLCASSDRGGGNQPQHFGDGTRLSIL.

The chain links TRBV3-1 (or the pseudogene TRBV3-2) to TRBJ1-1, with TRBD1 matching 7 bases. The CDR3 is 15 residues long. The V segment lost 1 base and the J segment 9 bases; nucleotides outside the gene matches: 11. Germline V gene lookup returns CDR1 LGHDT and CDR2 YNNKEL (reference sequence). The CDR3 sequence is CASSQGNRGTEKAFF. The CDR3 DNA sequence: TGTGCCAGCAGCCAAGGGAATCGGGGGACAGAAAAAGCTTTCTTT.

This chain joins TRBV3-1 (or the pseudogene TRBV3-2) and TRBJ1-3; tentatively, D is TRBD1 (5 bases). The CDR3 has 15 residues. CDR1 is LGHDT, CDR2 YNNKEL, per germline (reference sequence). Trimming shortened V by 4 bases and J by 0 bases, and 10 bases separated the two germline ends. The CDR3 spells CASSPGLPSGNTIYF. The CDR3 coding sequence is TGTGCCAGCAGCCCGGGACTGCCCTCTGGAAACACCATATATTTT.

The chain links TRBV5-4 to TRBJ2-7; no clear D gene. CDR1 and CDR2 (germline): SGHNT, YYREEE (reference sequence). V was clipped by 1 base and J by 4 bases, with 12 bases between them. This CDR3 contains 14 residues. CDR3 region: CASSLLHLIYEQYF. Here the CDR3 DNA reads TGTGCCAGCAGCTTGTTACACCTCATATACGAGCAGTACTTC.

The V gene is TRBV3-1 (or the pseudogene TRBV3-2), the J gene TRBJ1-1; 7 bases align to TRBD1. V dropped 4 bases and J dropped 5; count of bases not matched to a gene: 4. Germline V gene sequence: CDR1 LGHDT, CDR2 YNNKEL (reference sequence). The CDR3 loop spans 13 amino acids. Written as DNA, the CDR3 is TGTGCCAGCAGCCTTCAGGGGGTTACTGAAGCTTTCTTT. Protein: CASSLQGVTEAFF.